This T cell receptor beta chain was found in a study of T cell responses to AZD1222 COVID-19 vaccine (dated by TCRdb to the early 2020s). At the level of the whole study: Because spike-specific TCR depth and breadth did not differ between the two schedules, AZD1222 recipients who got a second dose at roughly 4 weeks were pooled with those who got a second dose at roughly 12 weeks. A total of 230 or so trial participants underwent TCR sequencing, of whom 200 to 220 received two doses of AZD1222 and about 26 received two doses of the MenACWY control vaccine. Trial participants were enrolled into age subgroups of 18-55, 56-69 and 70-plus years, which contained about 150, 28 and 57 TCR-sequenced participants, respectively.

Details on this clone: No antigen is known for it. No much larger clonotype is one base removed from it; base qualities were not supplied.

The sample's time point label is to be understood as: baseline before first vaccination. The vaccinee samples were drawn from two UK trials, COV001 and COV002, one of which was a single-blind randomized controlled phase 2/3 trial testing AZD1222 (ChAdOx1 nCoV-19) in healthy adults. Trial participant PBMC samples were collected at day 0 and day 28 after the second dose for TCRbeta chain sequencing. Study-wide findings and limitations: Most participants were white British and females outnumbered males, and the authors suggested that clonal diversity may have been underestimated. No day 14 peak-response samples were available, so repertoires were characterized only after the peak T cell response. Conclusions about previously exposed vaccinees are limited, since just six or seven AZD1222 recipients were seropositive for SARS-CoV-2 at baseline. In the small 56-69-year group, the increase in depth fell short of significance, most likely because of low power. The whole spike protein was spanned by vaccine-associated CD4 TCRs, and dominant responses were seen in regions 160-218 and 743-854. Spike-specific TCR breadth and depth rose significantly after two AZD1222 doses compared with day 0 and with MenACWY recipients. Reportedly, almost half of the unique spike-specific TCRs recognized epitopes lying outside the regions that are mutated in the B.1.351 and B.1.1.7 variants.

The CDR3 regions of human TCRbeta chains were analyzed by immunosequencing. In the original analysis: Repertoire TCRs were checked for matches against a reference library of SARS-CoV-2-specific TCRs that had been generated using the MIRA antigen-specificity platform. Breadth was defined as the fraction of unique TCRs that were SARS-CoV-2-associated, and depth was defined as the fraction of total T cells that were SARS-CoV-2-associated. Using the MIRA data, each spike-specific TCR was assigned both to the spike region to which the TCR was reactive and to a CD4 or CD8 class. Log10-transformed breadth and depth values were compared by one-way ANOVA with Sidak's multiple comparisons tests. The source is immuneACCESS, and TCRdb retained only in-frame sequences with V and J called. Part of the clones is not carried over; for the studies checked, unresolved V genes explain less than half of this, and the remainder is unexplained. V and J calls and clone size are those listed in that table; D and trimming were worked out from the DNA. Within this sample are about 110,000 clones, with 85% to 90% of them counted one time only. The ten biggest clones cover about 7.8% of the sample.

The clonotype was recovered from an adult in good health. Sequencing used peripheral blood, obtained on day 0 of AZD1222 vaccination.

The DNA sequence follows: TGTGCCAGTAGTCCGTATTTCGGTGCGGGCGAGCAGTACTTC. It codes for CASSPYFGAGEQYF. The V gene is TRBV19 and the J gene is TRBJ2-7; TRBD2 could be the D gene, as 5 bases match. The CDR3, cysteine through phenylalanine, is 14 amino acids long. Only CDR3 DNA remains: 42 bases, in frame from the first base. V and J lose 5 bases and 6 bases, and a span of 17 bases separates them. Taken from the germline V gene (reference sequence), the CDR1 and CDR2 loops are LNHDA and SQIVND.